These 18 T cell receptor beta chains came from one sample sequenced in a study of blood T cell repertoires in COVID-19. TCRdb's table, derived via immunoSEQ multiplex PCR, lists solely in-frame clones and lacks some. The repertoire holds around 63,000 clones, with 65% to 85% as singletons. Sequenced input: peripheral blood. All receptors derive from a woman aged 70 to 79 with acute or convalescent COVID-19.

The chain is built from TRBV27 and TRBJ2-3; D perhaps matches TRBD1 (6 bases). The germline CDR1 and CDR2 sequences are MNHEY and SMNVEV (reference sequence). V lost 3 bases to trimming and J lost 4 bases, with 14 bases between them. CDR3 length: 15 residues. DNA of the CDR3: TGTGCCAGCAGTTTCAGGGGTTCCCTCCCAGATACGCAGTATTTT. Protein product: CASSFRGSLPDTQYF.

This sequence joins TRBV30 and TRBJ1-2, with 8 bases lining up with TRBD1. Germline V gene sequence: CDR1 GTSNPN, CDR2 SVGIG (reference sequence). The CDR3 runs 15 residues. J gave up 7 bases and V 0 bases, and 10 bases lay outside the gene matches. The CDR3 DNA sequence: TGTGCCTGGAGTGTCCCTCAGGGGGCGAGAGCTGGCTACACCTTC. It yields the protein CAWSVPQGARAGYTF. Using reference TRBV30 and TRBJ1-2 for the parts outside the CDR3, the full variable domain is SQTIHQWPATLVQPVGSPLSLECTVEGTSNPNLYWYRQAAGRGLQLLFYSVGIGQISSEVPQNLSASRPQDRQFILSSKKLLLSDSGFYLCAWSVPQGARAGYTFGSGTRLTVV.

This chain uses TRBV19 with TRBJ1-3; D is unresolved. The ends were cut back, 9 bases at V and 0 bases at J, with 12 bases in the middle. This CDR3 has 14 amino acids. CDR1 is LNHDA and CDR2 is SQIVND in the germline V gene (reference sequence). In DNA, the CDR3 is TGTGCCAGACCTCTGGGCCCCTCTGGAAACACCATATATTTT. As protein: CARPLGPSGNTIYF.

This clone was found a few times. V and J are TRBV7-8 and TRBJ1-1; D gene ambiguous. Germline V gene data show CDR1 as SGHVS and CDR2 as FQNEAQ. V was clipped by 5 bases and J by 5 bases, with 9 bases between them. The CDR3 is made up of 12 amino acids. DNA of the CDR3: TGTGCCAGCAGCCGTTCCGGGACTGAAGCTTTCTTT. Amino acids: CASSRSGTEAFF.

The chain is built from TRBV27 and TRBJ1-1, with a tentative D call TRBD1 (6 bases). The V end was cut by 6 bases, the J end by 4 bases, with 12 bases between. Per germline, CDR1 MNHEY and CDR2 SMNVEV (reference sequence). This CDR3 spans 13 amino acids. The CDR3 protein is CASRQGFGTEAFF. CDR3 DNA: TGTGCCAGCAGGCAGGGGTTCGGCACTGAAGCTTTCTTT.

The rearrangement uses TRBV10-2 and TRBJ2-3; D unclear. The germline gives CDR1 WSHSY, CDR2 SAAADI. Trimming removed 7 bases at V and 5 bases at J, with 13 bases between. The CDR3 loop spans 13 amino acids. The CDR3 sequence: CASTEQSGDTQYF. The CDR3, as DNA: TGCGCCAGCACGGAGCAATCGGGAGATACGCAGTATTTT.

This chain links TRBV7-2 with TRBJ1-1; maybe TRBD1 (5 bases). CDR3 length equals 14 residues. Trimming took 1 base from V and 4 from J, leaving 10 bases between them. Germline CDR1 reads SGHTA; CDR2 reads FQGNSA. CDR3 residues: CASSLGGRATEAFF. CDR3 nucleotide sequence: TGTGCCAGCAGCTTAGGGGGCAGGGCCACTGAAGCTTTCTTT.

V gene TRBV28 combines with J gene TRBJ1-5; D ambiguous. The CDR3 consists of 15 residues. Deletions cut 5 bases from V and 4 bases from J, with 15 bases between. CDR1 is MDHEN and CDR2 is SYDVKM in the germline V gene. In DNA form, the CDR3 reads TGTGCCAGCAGTCCCCCCCGAGGTCGGAATCAGCCCCAGCATTTT. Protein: CASSPPRGRNQPQHF.

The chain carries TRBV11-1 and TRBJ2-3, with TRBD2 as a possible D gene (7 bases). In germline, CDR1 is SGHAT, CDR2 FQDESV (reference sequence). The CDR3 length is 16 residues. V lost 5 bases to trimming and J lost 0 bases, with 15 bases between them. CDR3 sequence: CASSGRRGLSTDTQYF. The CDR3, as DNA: TGTGCCAGCAGCGGGAGGCGGGGGCTGAGCACAGATACGCAGTATTTT. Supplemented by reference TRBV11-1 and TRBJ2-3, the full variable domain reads EAEVAQSPRYKITEKSQAVAFWCDPISGHATLYWYRQILGQGPELLVQFQDESVVDDSQLPKDRFSAERLKGVDSTLKIQPAELGDSAMYLCASSGRRGLSTDTQYFGPGTRLTVL.

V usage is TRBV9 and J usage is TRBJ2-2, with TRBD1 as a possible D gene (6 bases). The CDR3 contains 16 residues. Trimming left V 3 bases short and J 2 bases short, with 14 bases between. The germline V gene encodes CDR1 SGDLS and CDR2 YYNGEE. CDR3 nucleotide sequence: TGTGCCAGCAGCGCCCAGACAGGTATCAACACCGGGGAGCTGTTTTTT. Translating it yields CASSAQTGINTGELFF.

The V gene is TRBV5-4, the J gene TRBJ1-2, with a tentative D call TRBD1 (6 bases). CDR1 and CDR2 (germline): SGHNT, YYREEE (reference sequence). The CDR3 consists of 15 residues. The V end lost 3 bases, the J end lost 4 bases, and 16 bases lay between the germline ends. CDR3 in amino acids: CASSSMDRNFYGYTF. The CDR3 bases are TGTGCCAGCAGCTCGATGGACAGAAACTTCTATGGCTACACCTTC.

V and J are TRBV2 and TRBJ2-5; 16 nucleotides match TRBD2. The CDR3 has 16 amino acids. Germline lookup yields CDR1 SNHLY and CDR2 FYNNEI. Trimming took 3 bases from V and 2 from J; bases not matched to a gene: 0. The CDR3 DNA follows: TGTGCCAGCAGTGAGGGACTAGCGGGGGGGCAAGAGACCCAGTACTTC. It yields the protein CASSEGLAGGQETQYF.

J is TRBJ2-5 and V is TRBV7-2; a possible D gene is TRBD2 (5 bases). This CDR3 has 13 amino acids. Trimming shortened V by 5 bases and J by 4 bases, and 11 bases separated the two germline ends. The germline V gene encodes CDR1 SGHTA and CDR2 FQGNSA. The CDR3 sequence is CASSPASRETQYF. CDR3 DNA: TGTGCCAGCAGCCCGGCTAGCAGAGAGACCCAGTACTTC. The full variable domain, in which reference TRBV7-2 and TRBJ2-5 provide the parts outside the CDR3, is GAGVSQSPSNKVTEKGKDVELRCDPISGHTALYWYRQSLGQGLEFLIYFQGNSAPDKSGLPSDRFSAERTGGSVSTLTIQRTQQEDSAVYLCASSPASRETQYFGPGTRLLVL.

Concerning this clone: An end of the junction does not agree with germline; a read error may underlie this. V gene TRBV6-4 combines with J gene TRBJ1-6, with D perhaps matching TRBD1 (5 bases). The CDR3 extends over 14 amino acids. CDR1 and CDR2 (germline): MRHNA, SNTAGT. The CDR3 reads CASRDSDRNLPLHF. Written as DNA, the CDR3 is TGTGCCAGCAGGGACTCAGACAGAAACCTACCCCTCCACTTT.

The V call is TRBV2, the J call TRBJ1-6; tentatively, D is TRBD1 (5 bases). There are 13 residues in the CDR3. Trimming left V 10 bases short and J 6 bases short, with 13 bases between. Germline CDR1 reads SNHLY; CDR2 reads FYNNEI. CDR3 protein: CATRGGGNSPLHF. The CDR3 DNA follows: TGTGCCACCCGGGGGGGAGGTAATTCACCCCTCCACTTT.

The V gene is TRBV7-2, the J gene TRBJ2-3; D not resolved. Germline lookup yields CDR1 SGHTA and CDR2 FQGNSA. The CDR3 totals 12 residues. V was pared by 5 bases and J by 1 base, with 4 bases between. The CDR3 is CASSPGTDTQYF. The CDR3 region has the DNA TGTGCCAGCAGCCCGGGCACAGATACGCAGTATTTT.

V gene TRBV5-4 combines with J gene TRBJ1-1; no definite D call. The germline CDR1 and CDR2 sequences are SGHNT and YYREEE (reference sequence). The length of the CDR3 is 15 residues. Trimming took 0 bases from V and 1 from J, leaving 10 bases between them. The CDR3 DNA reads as TGTGCCAGCAGCTTGGTGGGCAGACCGAACACTGAAGCTTTCTTT. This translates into CASSLVGRPNTEAFF.

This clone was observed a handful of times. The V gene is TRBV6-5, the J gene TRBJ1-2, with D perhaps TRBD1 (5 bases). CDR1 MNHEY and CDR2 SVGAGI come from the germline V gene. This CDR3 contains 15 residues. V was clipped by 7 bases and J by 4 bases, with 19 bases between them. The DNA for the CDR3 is TGTGCCAGCATTAAGACCCGAGGAGGGGCCTATGGCTACACCTTC. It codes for CASIKTRGGAYGYTF.